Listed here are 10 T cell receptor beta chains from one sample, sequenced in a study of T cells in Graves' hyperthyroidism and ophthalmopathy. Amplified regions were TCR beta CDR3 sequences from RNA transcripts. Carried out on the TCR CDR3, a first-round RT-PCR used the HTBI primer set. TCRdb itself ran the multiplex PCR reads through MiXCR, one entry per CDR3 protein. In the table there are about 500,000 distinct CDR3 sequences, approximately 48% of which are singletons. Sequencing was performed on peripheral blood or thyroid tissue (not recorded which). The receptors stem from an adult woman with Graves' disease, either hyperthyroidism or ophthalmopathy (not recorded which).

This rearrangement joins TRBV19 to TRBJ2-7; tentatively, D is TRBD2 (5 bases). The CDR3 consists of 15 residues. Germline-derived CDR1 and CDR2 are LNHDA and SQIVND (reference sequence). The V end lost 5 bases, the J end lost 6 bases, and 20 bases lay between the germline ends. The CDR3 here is CASSPYPGGTSEQYF. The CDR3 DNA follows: TGTGCCAGTAGTCCTTACCCAGGAGGAACGAGCGAGCAGTACTTC.

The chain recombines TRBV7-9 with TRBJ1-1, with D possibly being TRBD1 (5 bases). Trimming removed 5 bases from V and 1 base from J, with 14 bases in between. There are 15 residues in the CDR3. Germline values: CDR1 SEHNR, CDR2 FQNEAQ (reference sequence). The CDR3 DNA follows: TGTGCCAGCAGCCCCAGTGGGACCCAGAACACTGAAGCTTTCTTT. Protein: CASSPSGTQNTEAFF. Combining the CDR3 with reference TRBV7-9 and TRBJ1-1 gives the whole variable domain DTGVSQNPRHKITKRGQNVTFRCDPISEHNRLYWYRQTLGQGPEFLTYFQNEAQLEKSRLLSDRFSAERPKGSFSTLEIQRTEQGDSAMYLCASSPSGTQNTEAFFGQGTRLTVV.

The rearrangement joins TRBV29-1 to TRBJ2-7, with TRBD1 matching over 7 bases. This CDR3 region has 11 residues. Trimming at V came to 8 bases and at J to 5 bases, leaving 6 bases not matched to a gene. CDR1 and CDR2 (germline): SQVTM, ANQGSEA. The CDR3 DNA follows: TGCAGCTGGGGGACAGTGCACGAGCAGTACTTC. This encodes CSWGTVHEQYF.

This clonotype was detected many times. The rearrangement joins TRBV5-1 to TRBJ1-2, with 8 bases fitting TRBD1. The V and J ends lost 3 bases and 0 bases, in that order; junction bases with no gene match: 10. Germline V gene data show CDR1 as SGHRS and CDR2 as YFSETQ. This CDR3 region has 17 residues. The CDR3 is CASSSSPGTGANYGYTF. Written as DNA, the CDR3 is TGCGCCAGCAGCTCAAGTCCCGGGACAGGAGCTAACTATGGCTACACCTTC.

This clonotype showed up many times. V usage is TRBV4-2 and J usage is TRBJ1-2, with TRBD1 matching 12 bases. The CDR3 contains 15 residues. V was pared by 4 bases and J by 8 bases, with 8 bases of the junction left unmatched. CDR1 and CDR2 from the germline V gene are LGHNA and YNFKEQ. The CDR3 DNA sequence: TGTGCCAGCAGCCTGGGGGGACAGGGGGCTAGCGGCTACACCTTC. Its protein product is CASSLGGQGASGYTF.

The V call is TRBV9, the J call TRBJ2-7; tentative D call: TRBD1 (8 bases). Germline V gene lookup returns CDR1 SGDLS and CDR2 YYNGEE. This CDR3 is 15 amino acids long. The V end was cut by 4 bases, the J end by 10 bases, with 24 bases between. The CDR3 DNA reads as TGTGCCAGCAGCTTGGGAGGGGGACAGGTCCCTCTTCAGTACTTC. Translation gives CASSLGGGQVPLQYF.

CDR3 region: CSVWAGGETQYF. The CDR3 region has the DNA TGCAGCGTTTGGGCAGGAGGCGAGACCCAGTACTTC. This chain uses TRBV29-1 with TRBJ2-5; D perhaps matches TRBD2 (5 bases). The CDR3 extends over 12 amino acids. V gave up 5 bases and J gave up 5 bases, with 12 bases separating them. Per the germline V gene, CDR1 is SQVTM and CDR2 is ANQGSEA.

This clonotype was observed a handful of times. CDR3 bases: TGTGCCAGCAGTGAACCCCCGGGACAGGGAAGCGGCTACACCTTC. Its protein product is CASSEPPGQGSGYTF. V and J are TRBV12-3 or TRBV12-4 and TRBJ1-2, with 9 bases identical to TRBD1. CDR3 size: 15 residues. The V and J ends lost 5 bases and 8 bases, in that order; junction bases with no gene match: 12.

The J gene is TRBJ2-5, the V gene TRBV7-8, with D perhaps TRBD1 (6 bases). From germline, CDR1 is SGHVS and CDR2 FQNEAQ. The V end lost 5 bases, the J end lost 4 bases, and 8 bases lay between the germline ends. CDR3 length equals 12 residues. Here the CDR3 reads CASSKQGETQYF. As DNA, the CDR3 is TGTGCCAGCAGCAAACAGGGAGAGACCCAGTACTTC.

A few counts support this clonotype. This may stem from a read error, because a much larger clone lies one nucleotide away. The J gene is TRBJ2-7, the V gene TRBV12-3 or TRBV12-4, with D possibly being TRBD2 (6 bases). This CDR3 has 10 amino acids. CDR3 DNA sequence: TGTGCCAGCAGCCCTTACTACGGGGGATTC. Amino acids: CASSPYYGGF.